The sequence of this TCR beta chain was determined in a study of blood T cell repertoires in COVID-19. Study summary: Collection of acute and convalescent COVID-19 samples took place in the United States, Italy and Spain. T cells, B-cell-depleted T cells, or PBMCs provided the cDNA or gDNA that served as material.

In the source study's methods: Quantification of nucleated cells was approximated via reference gene primer amplification. Profiling relied on immunoSEQ multiplex PCR, and the TCRdb table lists in-frame clones only, not all of them. From that table come the V and J calls and clone size; the DNA was used to work out D and trimming. Of a few hundred thousand clones in the sample, roughly 89% were seen once. The Seattle site enrolled patients during active infection and followed them longitudinally. Sequencing was done on a sample of peripheral blood. This receptor was taken from a woman aged 55-69 years with COVID-19, enrolled during active disease.

The CDR3 sequence: CASRTTGMNTEAFF. The CDR3 DNA is TGCGCCAGCAGAACGACAGGCATGAACACTGAAGCTTTCTTT. This chain joins TRBV5-1 and TRBJ1-1, with a possible D match to TRBD1 (6 bases). Trimming pared 5 bases from V and 0 bases from J, leaving 11 bases between. The length of the CDR3 is 14 residues. Germline V lookup: CDR1 SGHRS, CDR2 YFSETQ.